The clone carrying this T cell receptor beta chain appeared a few times. This specimen comes from a study of shared clonotypes between healthy human individuals. Germline CDR1 is MDHEN and CDR2 is SYDVKM. The CDR3 covers 15 residues. V was shortened by 5 bases and J by 3 bases, with 13 bases between the two germline ends. Produced via immunoSEQ multiplex PCR; TCRdb's table is partial and in-frame only. Here the sample spans roughly 1,100,000 clones, around 75% being singletons. The clonotype comes from a man aged 18 to 29 in good health. V gene TRBV28 combines with J gene TRBJ1-4, with D perhaps TRBD1 (6 bases). The sequenced material came from memory CD4+ T cells sorted from blood. The subset: CD45RA-negative fraction. The CDR3 region has the DNA TGTGCCAGCAGTGAACAGGGATTTGCTAATGAAAAACTGTTTTTT. Protein sequence: CASSEQGFANEKLFF.